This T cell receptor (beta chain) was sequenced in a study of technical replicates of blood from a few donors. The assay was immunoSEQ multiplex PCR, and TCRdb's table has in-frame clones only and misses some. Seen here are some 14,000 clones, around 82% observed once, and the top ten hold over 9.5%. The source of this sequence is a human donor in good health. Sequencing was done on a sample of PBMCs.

In DNA form, the CDR3 reads TGCAGCGTTGTGGGGGGACTAGCGGGACGTGAGTGGTACGAGCAGTACTTC. Translation gives CSVVGGLAGREWYEQYF. V and J are TRBV29-1 and TRBJ2-7; 13 bases align to TRBD2. J lost 4 bases, V lost 4 bases, and 13 bases had no gene match. The CDR3 runs 17 residues. Germline V gene lookup returns CDR1 SQVTM and CDR2 ANQGSEA.